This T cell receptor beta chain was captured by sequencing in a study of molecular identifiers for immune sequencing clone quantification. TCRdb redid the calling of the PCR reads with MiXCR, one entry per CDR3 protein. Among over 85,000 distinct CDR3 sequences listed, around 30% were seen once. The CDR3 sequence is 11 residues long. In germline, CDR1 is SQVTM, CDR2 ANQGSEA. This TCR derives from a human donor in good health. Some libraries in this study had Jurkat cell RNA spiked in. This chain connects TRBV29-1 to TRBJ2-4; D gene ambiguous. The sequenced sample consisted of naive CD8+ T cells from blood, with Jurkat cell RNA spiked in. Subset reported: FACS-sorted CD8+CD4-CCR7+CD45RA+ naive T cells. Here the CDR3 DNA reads TGCAGGTGCCCAGCCAAAAACATTCAGTACTTC. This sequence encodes CRCPAKNIQYF.